A single sample is the source of the 4 T cell receptor beta chains below, sequenced in a study of cytomegalovirus exposure and HLA in healthy donors. Both 60 Vbeta primers and 13 Jbeta primers went into the PCR. Profiling relied on immunoSEQ multiplex PCR, and the TCRdb table lists in-frame clones only, not all of them. The data show 150,000 to 200,000 clones, with roughly 77% seen just once and 1.5% to 2% held by the top ten. Sequenced material: PBMCs. The receptor set was obtained from a woman aged 45-59 years in good health and CMV-seronegative.

This clone came up a few times. CDR3 sequence reads: CATQQRETGGTEAFF. The CDR3 DNA reads as TGTGCCACCCAGCAGCGAGAGACAGGGGGCACTGAAGCTTTCTTT. The chain joins TRBV21-1 to TRBJ1-1; the table assigns TRBD1, which was not confirmed against the DNA. TRBV21-1 is a listed pseudogene. The CDR3 contains 15 residues.

The chain links TRBV7-9 to TRBJ2-2; 7 nucleotides match TRBD2. Germline assignment: CDR1 SEHNR and CDR2 FQNEAQ (reference sequence). This CDR3 has 16 residues. Trimming removed 5 bases from V and 6 bases from J; junction bases left unmatched: 12. Here the CDR3 reads CASSAPTSSGAGELFF. For the CDR3, the DNA is TGTGCCAGCAGCGCACCGACTAGCTCAGGTGCCGGGGAGCTGTTTTTT.

The chain combines TRBV10-3 with TRBJ1-1; D is unresolved. The CDR3 totals 15 residues. Germline V gene data show CDR1 as ENHRY and CDR2 as SYGVKD. V dropped 4 bases and J dropped 3 bases, with 15 bases sitting between them. The CDR3 spells CAISGRNKQDTEAFF. The CDR3 nucleotides read TGTGCCATCAGTGGCCGGAACAAGCAGGACACTGAAGCTTTCTTT.

This clone was picked up one time. Different DNA sequences within this sample yield the same CDR3. The chain joins TRBV6-5 to TRBJ2-1, with TRBD2 matching 11 bases. V shed 11 bases and J 10 bases; nucleotides not matched to a gene: 16. In germline, CDR1 is MNHEY, CDR2 SVGAGI. This CDR3 is built from 15 residues. The CDR3 DNA reads as TGTGCCTCCGGGCTGATAGCGGGAGGGCAGAACGAGCAGTTCTTC. Amino acids: CASGLIAGGQNEQFF.